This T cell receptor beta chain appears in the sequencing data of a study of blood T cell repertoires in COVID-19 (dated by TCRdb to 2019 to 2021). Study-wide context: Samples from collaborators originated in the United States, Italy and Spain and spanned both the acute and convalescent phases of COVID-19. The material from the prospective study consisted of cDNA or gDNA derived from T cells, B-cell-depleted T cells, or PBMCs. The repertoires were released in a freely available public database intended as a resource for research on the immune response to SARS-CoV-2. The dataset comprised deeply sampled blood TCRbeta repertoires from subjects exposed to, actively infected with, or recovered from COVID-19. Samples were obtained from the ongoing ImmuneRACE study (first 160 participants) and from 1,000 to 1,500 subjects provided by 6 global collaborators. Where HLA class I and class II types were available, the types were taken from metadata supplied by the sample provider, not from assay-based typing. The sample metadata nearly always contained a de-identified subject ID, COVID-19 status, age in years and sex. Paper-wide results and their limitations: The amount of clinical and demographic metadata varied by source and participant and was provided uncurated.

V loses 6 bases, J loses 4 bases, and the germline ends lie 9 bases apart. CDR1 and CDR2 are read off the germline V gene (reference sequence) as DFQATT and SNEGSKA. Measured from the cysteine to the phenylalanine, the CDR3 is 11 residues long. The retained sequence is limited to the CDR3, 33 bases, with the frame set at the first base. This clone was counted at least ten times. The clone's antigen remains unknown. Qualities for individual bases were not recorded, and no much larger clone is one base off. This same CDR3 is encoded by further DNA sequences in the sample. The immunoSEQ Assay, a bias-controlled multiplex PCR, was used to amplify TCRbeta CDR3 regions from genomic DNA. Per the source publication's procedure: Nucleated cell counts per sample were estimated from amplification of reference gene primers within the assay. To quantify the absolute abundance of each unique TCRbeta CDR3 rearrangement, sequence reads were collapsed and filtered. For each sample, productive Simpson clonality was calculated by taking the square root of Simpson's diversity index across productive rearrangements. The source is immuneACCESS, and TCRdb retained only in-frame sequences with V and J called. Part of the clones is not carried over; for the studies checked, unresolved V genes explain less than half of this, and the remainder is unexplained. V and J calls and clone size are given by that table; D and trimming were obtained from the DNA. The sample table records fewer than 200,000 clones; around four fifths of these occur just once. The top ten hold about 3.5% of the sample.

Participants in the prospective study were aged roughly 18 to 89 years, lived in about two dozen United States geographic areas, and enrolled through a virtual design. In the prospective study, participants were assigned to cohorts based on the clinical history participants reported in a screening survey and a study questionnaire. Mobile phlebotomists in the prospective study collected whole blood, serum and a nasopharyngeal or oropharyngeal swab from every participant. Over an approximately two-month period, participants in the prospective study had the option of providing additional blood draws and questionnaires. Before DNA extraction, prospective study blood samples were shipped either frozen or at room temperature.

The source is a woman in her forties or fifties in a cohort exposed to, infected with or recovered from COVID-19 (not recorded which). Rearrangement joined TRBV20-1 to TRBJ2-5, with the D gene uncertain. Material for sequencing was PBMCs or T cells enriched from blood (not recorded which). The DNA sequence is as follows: TGCAGTGCCCTGGGCCCAGAGACCCAGTACTTC. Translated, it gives CSALGPETQYF.